The 7 T cell receptor beta chains given below trace back to one sample, sequenced in a study of T cell responses to AZD1222 COVID-19 vaccine. The table came from immunoSEQ multiplex PCR; TCRdb's copy has only in-frame clones and leaves some out. Of about 120,000 clones in the sample, roughly 90% were seen once. Specimen: peripheral blood, collected on day 0 of AZD1222 vaccination. The origin of the receptors is an adult in good health.

The genes are TRBV7-2 and TRBJ1-1; D gene uncertain. Germline assignment: CDR1 SGHTA and CDR2 FQGNSA. Trimming removed 4 bases from V and 12 bases from J, with 15 bases in between. The CDR3 loop spans 12 amino acids. The CDR3 bases are TGTGCCAGCAGCTCCGGGCCTCGGGCCCCTTTCTTT. Translating gives CASSSGPRAPFF.

A note on this clone: Additional DNA sequences in this sample encode the identical CDR3. This chain joins TRBV7-8 and TRBJ2-1; D remains ambiguous. The CDR3 is 12 residues long. The V gene lost 5 bases and the J gene lost 4 bases, with 6 bases spanning the gap. CDR1 is SGHVS, CDR2 FQNEAQ, per germline. For the CDR3, the DNA is TGTGCCAGCAGCCTCGGATACAATGAGCAGTTCTTC. Residues: CASSLGYNEQFF.

The chain carries TRBV28 and TRBJ2-2; D ambiguous. This CDR3 is built from 13 residues. V was pared by 3 bases and J by 1 base, with 3 bases between. Germline V gene sequence: CDR1 MDHEN, CDR2 SYDVKM. The DNA for the CDR3 is TGTGCCAGCAGTTTCTGGAACACCGGGGAGCTGTTTTTT. It codes for CASSFWNTGELFF.

The chain recombines TRBV6-5 with TRBJ1-2; 10 positions match TRBD1. The germline CDR1 and CDR2 sequences are MNHEY and SVGAGI. The CDR3 consists of 15 residues. V trimming: 6 bases; J trimming: 5 bases; junction bases outside the gene matches: 9. CDR3 residues: CASSWGQGLKYGYTF. The DNA of the CDR3 is TGTGCCAGCAGCTGGGGACAGGGGCTAAAATATGGCTACACCTTC.

The V and J genes are TRBV6-5 and TRBJ2-7; TRBD1 agrees at 10 bases. Per germline, CDR1 MNHEY and CDR2 SVGAGI. This CDR3 has 13 residues. Trimming removed 6 bases from V and 6 bases from J; junction bases left unmatched: 5. CDR3 DNA sequence: TGTGCCAGCAGGCCGACAGGGGGCCGCGAGCAGTACTTC. Residues: CASRPTGGREQYF.

The V call is TRBV11-1, the J call TRBJ1-1; D call uncertain. The CDR3 contains 12 residues. Trimming removed 5 bases at V and 4 bases at J, with 8 bases between. The germline V gene has CDR1 SGHAT and CDR2 FQDESV (reference sequence). The DNA for the CDR3 is TGTGCCAGCAGCCACAGCGGCACTGAAGCTTTCTTT. Its translation is CASSHSGTEAFF.

As regards this clone: A much larger clone is a single base away; this may be a read error. This same CDR3 is encoded by further DNA sequences in the sample. The V gene is TRBV5-6, the J gene TRBJ1-3, with D perhaps TRBD1 (6 bases). Per germline, CDR1 SGHDT and CDR2 YYEEEE. The CDR3 consists of 14 residues. In DNA, the CDR3 is TGTGCCAGCAGCTCCTGGACAGCTAGAAATACCATATATTTT. As protein: CASSSWTARNTIYF.